This TCR beta chain is from a study of graft-versus-host responses after intestinal transplantation. Study context: Induction using anti-thymocyte globulin, followed by tacrolimus and steroids for roughly 3 years, was given to all recipients.

On this clone itself: As yet, its antigen is unknown.

From germline, CDR1 is SGDLS and CDR2 YYNGEE. The CDR3 is 14 residues long. V dropped 3 bases and J dropped 5 bases, with 14 bases sitting between them. The protocol was immunoSEQ multiplex PCR, while the TCRdb copy is restricted to in-frame clones and leaves out a portion. Among over 100,000 clones listed, 85% to 95% were seen once. This receptor was taken from a human donor who was the organ donor for an intestinal transplant. Specimen: unstimulated CD8+ T cells sorted from spleen or lymph node cells, collected before transplant. V gene TRBV9 combines with J gene TRBJ2-5, with D perhaps TRBD2 (7 bases). The CDR3 sequence: CASSGVGGAETQYF. The DNA of the CDR3 is TGTGCCAGCAGCGGTGTGGGGGGGGCCGAGACCCAGTACTTC.